This TCR beta chain was documented in a study of blood T cell repertoires in COVID-19. Across the whole study: Sites across the United States, Italy and Spain contributed samples from acute and convalescent COVID-19. PBMCs, B-cell-depleted T cells, or T cells were the source of the cDNA or gDNA that made up the material.

This CDR3 comprises 13 residues. Trimming pared 6 bases from V and 5 bases from J, leaving 13 bases between. Germline V lookup: CDR1 MNHEY, CDR2 SVGAGI. Original data processing: Reference gene primer amplification gave nucleated cell count estimates. Assay used: immunoSEQ multiplex PCR; TCRdb lists only in-frame clones, some missing. The D gene and trimming were derived from the DNA, and the V and J assignments and clone size from that table. The data show some 200,000 clones, approximately 82% seen once. V usage is TRBV6-5 and J usage is TRBJ1-1; D remains unclear. This clonotype originated in a human donor with acute or convalescent COVID-19. The donor label of this sample is uncertain. What was sequenced was peripheral blood. As DNA, the CDR3 is TGTGCCAGCAGGAGAGTTACGGGTACTGAAGCTTTCTTT. Encoded protein: CASRRVTGTEAFF.